This T cell receptor (beta chain) was recovered during a study of cytomegalovirus exposure and HLA in healthy donors. The PCR was carried out with 60 Vbeta primers and 13 Jbeta primers. Using immunoSEQ multiplex PCR, the repertoire was profiled, and TCRdb retains in-frame clones only, with some absent. Of under 200,000 clones listed, about three quarters are singletons. In germline, CDR1 is ENHRY, CDR2 SYGVKD. With 6 bases removed from V and 2 bases from J, the gap between germline ends came to 10 bases. This CDR3 spans 13 amino acids. This clone was found once. J is TRBJ1-2 and V is TRBV10-3; no firm D call. The sequence was collected from a woman under 40 in good health and CMV-seronegative. Sequencing was carried out using PBMCs. The DNA for the CDR3 is TGTGCCATCAGGGAGAGCGAAAACTATGGCTACACCTTC. It is translated as CAIRESENYGYTF.